One and the same sample provided the 30 T cell receptor beta chains below, sequenced in a study of Graves' ophthalmopathy and Graves' hyperthyroidism. Amplifying from RNA transcripts, the study obtained TCR beta CDR3 regions. RT-PCR in the first round used HTBI primers; a second-round multiplex PCR followed. In TCRdb, the multiplex PCR reads were re-called with MiXCR into one record per CDR3 protein. The table lists a few hundred thousand distinct CDR3 sequences, around 18% of them singletons, with around 1.6% in the top ten. Sample: peripheral blood. These receptors all come from a woman between 18 and 30 years old with Graves' ophthalmopathy.

V usage is TRBV7-8 and J usage is TRBJ2-7; D may match TRBD1 or TRBD2 (6 bases each). V lost 2 bases, J lost 4 bases, and 12 bases lay in between. Germline-derived CDR1 and CDR2 are SGHVS and FQNEAQ. CDR3 length equals 14 residues. As DNA, the CDR3 is TGTGCCAGCAGCTTAAGGGGGGTCCGGTACGAGCAGTACTTC. It is translated as CASSLRGVRYEQYF.

The chain joins TRBV12-3 or TRBV12-4 to TRBJ2-7; no definite D call. The CDR3 is 15 amino acids. Deletions cut 3 bases from V and 1 base from J, with 13 bases between. The CDR3 loop is CASSFGYGESYEQYF. The DNA for the CDR3 is TGTGCCAGCAGTTTTGGGTACGGAGAGTCCTACGAGCAGTACTTC.

This clonotype was found many times. The chain uses TRBV6-2 or TRBV6-3 and TRBJ2-2, with TRBD2 as a possible D gene (6 bases). The CDR3 sequence is 18 residues long. The germline V gene encodes CDR1 MNHEY and CDR2 SVGEGT. Trimming left V 0 bases short and J 4 bases short, with 18 bases between. CDR3 nucleotides: TGTGCCAGCAGTTACTCGAGGGAATTTGGAGCGGGCACCGGGGAGCTGTTTTTT. This gives the protein CASSYSREFGAGTGELFF.

This clonotype was counted many times. This sequence joins TRBV7-2 and TRBJ2-7, with 7 bases matching TRBD2. CDR3 size: 15 residues. Germline V lookup: CDR1 SGHTA, CDR2 FQGNSA. With V trimmed by 1 base and J by 4 bases, 7 bases remained unmatched. This chain's CDR3 is CASSLGAGVRYEQYF. CDR3 sequence (DNA): TGTGCCAGCAGCTTAGGGGCGGGAGTTCGTTACGAGCAGTACTTC.

This clonotype was detected ten times or more. This chain links TRBV28 with TRBJ1-2; D is uncertain. V dropped 5 bases and J dropped 2 bases, with 15 bases sitting between them. The CDR3 sequence is 15 residues long. Per the germline V gene, CDR1 is MDHEN and CDR2 is SYDVKM. The DNA of the CDR3 is TGTGCCAGCAGTCCTCCCCGGGGAACAAACTATGGCTACACCTTC. Its protein product is CASSPPRGTNYGYTF.

At least ten counts were recorded for this clonotype. This rearrangement joins TRBV7-9 to TRBJ2-5; TRBD2 matches at 7 bases. The germline V gene has CDR1 SEHNR and CDR2 FQNEAQ (reference sequence). The V gene end was trimmed by 3 bases and the J gene end by 6 bases; junction bases not matched to a gene: 10. The CDR3 length is 15 residues. DNA for the CDR3: TGTGCCAGCAGCTTGGGGGGGACTTCTGGGAAGACCCAGTACTTC. Its translation is CASSLGGTSGKTQYF.

Many counts were recorded for this clonotype. The V call is TRBV11-2, the J call TRBJ2-7, with D perhaps assigned TRBD1 or TRBD2 (6 bases each). The germline V gene encodes CDR1 SGHAT and CDR2 FQNNGV. CDR3 size: 12 residues. Trimming cost V 3 bases and J 6 bases, with 9 bases left between them. This CDR3 reads CASSFSGAEQYF. DNA for the CDR3: TGTGCCAGCAGCTTCTCGGGGGCCGAGCAGTACTTC.

This clonotype was counted a single time. The V and J genes are TRBV12-3 or TRBV12-4 and TRBJ2-5; D is undetermined. Trimming removed 7 bases from V and 2 bases from J, with 11 bases in between. The length of the CDR3 is 13 residues. The DNA of the CDR3 is TGTGCCAGCAACCGAGGACGACAAGAGACCCAGTACTTC. Encoded protein: CASNRGRQETQYF.

This clonotype has at least ten counts. The chain has TRBV2 and TRBJ2-5; 11 bases map to TRBD1. In germline, CDR1 is SNHLY, CDR2 FYNNEI. The CDR3 extends over 15 amino acids. V dropped 8 bases and J dropped 4; count of bases not matched to a gene: 9. The CDR3 sequence: CASPMDRGLRETQYF. The CDR3 DNA is TGTGCCAGCCCCATGGACAGGGGGCTTCGAGAGACCCAGTACTTC.

This clonotype was observed many times. The rearrangement joins TRBV7-4 to TRBJ2-5; D may correspond to TRBD1 or TRBD2 (5 bases each). Germline values: CDR1 SGHVT, CDR2 SQSDAQ. This CDR3 region has 16 residues. Deletions cut 1 base from V and 0 bases from J, with 12 bases between. CDR3 DNA: TGTGCCAGCAGCTTAGGTTCCGGGGCCGACCAAGAGACCCAGTACTTC. This translates into CASSLGSGADQETQYF. The complete variable domain, with remaining parts taken from reference TRBV7-4 and TRBJ2-5, reads GAGVSQSPRYKVAKRGRDVALRCDSISGHVTLYWYRQTLGQGSEVLTYSQSDAQRDKSGRPSGRFSAERPERSVSTLKIQRTEQGDSAVYLCASSLGSGADQETQYFGPGTRLLVL.

This clonotype was detected many times. The genes are TRBV27 and TRBJ1-1, with D possibly TRBD1 on 5 matching bases. In germline, CDR1 is MNHEY, CDR2 SMNVEV (reference sequence). This CDR3 has 14 amino acids. The V end was cut by 4 bases, the J end by 5 bases, with 14 bases between. The chain's CDR3 is CASSSRGVSTEAFF. The CDR3 DNA reads TGTGCCAGCAGTTCTCGGGGGGTGAGTACTGAAGCTTTCTTT.

This clonotype was seen many times. The rearrangement joins TRBV27 to TRBJ2-4; TRBD2 is a possible D gene (6 bases). The germline V gene has CDR1 MNHEY and CDR2 SMNVEV (reference sequence). Between the trimmed V and J ends, which lost 4 bases and 0 bases, there was a span of 13 bases. The CDR3 has 16 residues. This CDR3 is CASSSLGGLAKNIQYF. CDR3 coding DNA: TGTGCCAGCAGTTCCCTCGGGGGACTAGCCAAAAACATTCAGTACTTC.

The J gene is TRBJ2-5, the V gene TRBV6-2 or TRBV6-3; no reliable D call. Germline V gene sequence: CDR1 MNHEY, CDR2 SVGEGT. This CDR3 region has 11 residues. The V gene lost 6 bases and the J gene lost 7 bases, with 9 bases spanning the gap. The chain's CDR3 is CASREVRTQYF. The CDR3 DNA follows: TGTGCCAGCAGAGAGGTCCGGACCCAGTACTTC.

This chain links TRBV6-1 with TRBJ2-7; 10 nucleotides line up with TRBD2. The CDR3 totals 15 residues. CDR1 is MNHNS and CDR2 is SASEGT in the germline V gene. V lost 7 bases and J lost 2; bases outside the gene matches: 8. The CDR3 DNA is TGTGCCAGCACCTCAACTAGCGGGAACGCCTACGAGCAGTACTTC. This encodes CASTSTSGNAYEQYF.

This clonotype occurred many times. V usage is TRBV12-3 or TRBV12-4 and J usage is TRBJ1-1, with TRBD1 identical over 8 bases. V shed 6 bases, J shed 4 bases, and the junction held 4 bases outside the gene matches. This CDR3 has 13 residues. The CDR3 nucleotides are TGTGCCAGCAGGCCGGACAGGGCCACTGAAGCTTTCTTT. Amino acids: CASRPDRATEAFF.

This clonotype was seen at least ten times. The J gene is TRBJ2-5, the V gene TRBV7-2; TRBD1 matches at 8 bases. The germline V gene has CDR1 SGHTA and CDR2 FQGNSA. Trimming took 1 base from V and 1 from J; bases not matched to a gene: 2. The CDR3 is 15 amino acids. The CDR3 region has the DNA TGTGCCAGCAGCTTAGGGGGGACAGGCCAAGAGACCCAGTACTTC. Its protein product is CASSLGGTGQETQYF.

At least ten counts were recorded for this clonotype. The junction shows a germline mismatch at one end, possibly a read error. This chain links TRBV11-2 with TRBJ1-5; D is unclear. The germline gives CDR1 SGHAT, CDR2 FQNNGV. This CDR3 region has 16 residues. The CDR3 DNA follows: TGTGCCAGCAGCCTAGAAGGTCCACTTAGCAATCAGCCCCAGCATTTT. Protein sequence: CASSLEGPLSNQPQHF.

The table lists this clonotype with many counts. The V gene is TRBV6-2 or TRBV6-3, the J gene TRBJ2-7; D perhaps matches TRBD1 (6 bases). The germline CDR1 and CDR2 sequences are MNHEY and SVGEGT. Trimming left V 2 bases short and J 0 bases short, with 20 bases between. CDR3 length: 18 amino acids. The CDR3 coding sequence is TGTGCCAGCAGTTACCCTGCCCAGGACAGCTCTAGCTCCTACGAGCAGTACTTC. It translates to CASSYPAQDSSSSYEQYF.

The table lists this clonotype with many counts. The chain has TRBV30 and TRBJ1-5; TRBD1 might be the D (5 bases). The V gene's germline CDR1 is GTSNPN and CDR2 SVGIG (reference sequence). The V end lost 1 base, the J end lost 2 bases, and 12 bases lay between the germline ends. The CDR3 is 15 residues long. The DNA of the CDR3 is TGTGCCTGGAGTGCCAAGGGACTTGGCAATCAGCCCCAGCATTTT. It is translated as CAWSAKGLGNQPQHF.

This clonotype was observed many times. The chain combines TRBV18 with TRBJ1-3; maybe TRBD1 (6 bases). The ends were cut back, 3 bases at V and 0 bases at J, with 6 bases in the middle. Per the germline V gene, CDR1 is KGHSH and CDR2 is LQKENI. The CDR3 sequence is 14 residues long. The CDR3 bases are TGTGCCAGCTCACCGGACAGCTCTGGAAACACCATATATTTT. The encoded protein is CASSPDSSGNTIYF.

This clonotype came up many times. This chain joins TRBV4-1 and TRBJ1-5; no firm D call. CDR3 length: 16 amino acids. Trimming left V 0 bases short and J 1 base short, with 10 bases between. Germline V gives CDR1 MGHRA, CDR2 YSYEKL. CDR3 nucleotide sequence: TGCGCCAGCAGCCAAGAGCAAAGCAGAAGCAATCAGCCCCAGCATTTT. Translating it yields CASSQEQSRSNQPQHF.

The chain is built from TRBV7-3 and TRBJ1-1; D might be TRBD1 (6 bases). The CDR3 length is 15 residues. CDR1 and CDR2 from the germline V gene are SGHTA and FQGTGA. V was trimmed by 1 base and J by 1 base, leaving 10 bases between them. CDR3 amino acids: CASSLMTGPNTEAFF. In nucleotides, the CDR3 is TGTGCCAGCAGCTTAATGACAGGTCCGAACACTGAAGCTTTCTTT.

This clonotype was counted at least ten times. This chain uses TRBV6-1 with TRBJ1-1, with a possible D match to TRBD1 (6 bases). V was pared by 7 bases and J by 10 bases, with 22 bases between. The CDR3 loop spans 14 amino acids. CDR1 is MNHNS and CDR2 is SASEGT in the germline V gene. CDR3 bases: TGTGCCAGCACCCATTCGGCACAGGGAATTAGAGCTTTCTTT. It translates to CASTHSAQGIRAFF.

This clonotype was seen many times. The chain recombines TRBV6-5 with TRBJ1-1; D uncertain. V lost 0 bases, J lost 1 base, and 12 bases lay in between. CDR3 length: 16 amino acids. CDR1 is MNHEY and CDR2 is SVGAGI in the germline V gene. The CDR3 loop reads CASSYSRTNRNTEAFF. CDR3 coding DNA: TGTGCCAGCAGTTACTCCCGGACGAATAGGAACACTGAAGCTTTCTTT.

This clonotype was seen many times. This sequence joins TRBV27 and TRBJ1-5, with no clear D. Trimming took off 5 bases at V and 0 bases at J, with 8 bases between the two ends. In germline, CDR1 is MNHEY, CDR2 SMNVEV (reference sequence). The CDR3 runs 14 residues. DNA for the CDR3: TGTGCCAGCAGTGCCCTTTATAGCAATCAGCCCCAGCATTTT. Translated, it gives CASSALYSNQPQHF.

This clonotype was observed at least ten times. The V and J genes are TRBV9 and TRBJ1-3; 7 nucleotides agree with TRBD1. The CDR3 runs to 15 residues. Germline trimming cut 0 bases from V and 7 bases from J; bases unmatched to any gene: 7. The V gene's germline CDR1 is SGDLS and CDR2 YYNGEE. CDR3 protein: CASSVAPQGGNTIYF. The CDR3 region has the DNA TGTGCCAGCAGCGTAGCTCCGCAGGGGGGGAACACCATATATTTT.

At least ten counts were recorded for this clonotype. The J gene is TRBJ1-2, the V gene TRBV6-2 or TRBV6-3; D is undetermined. V was cut by 0 bases and J by 4 bases, with 3 bases left in between. The CDR3 runs to 12 residues. Looked up from germline, CDR1 is MNHEY and CDR2 is SVGEGT. The CDR3 here is CASSYSGYGYTF. CDR3 DNA: TGTGCCAGCAGTTACTCCGGCTATGGCTACACCTTC.

This clonotype was recorded many times. The chain joins TRBV6-2 or TRBV6-3 to TRBJ2-2; D remains ambiguous. CDR3 length: 14 residues. CDR1 is MNHEY and CDR2 is SVGEGT in the germline V gene. Trimming took 6 bases from V and 5 from J, leaving 13 bases between them. The CDR3 sequence is CASRLTPRTGELFF. CDR3 coding DNA: TGTGCCAGCAGGCTGACCCCAAGAACCGGGGAGCTGTTTTTT.

This clonotype was counted at least ten times. The genes are TRBV18 and TRBJ1-1; D is ambiguous. Trimming shortened V by 3 bases and J by 4 bases, and 12 bases separated the two germline ends. CDR3 length equals 14 residues. Germline assignment: CDR1 KGHSH and CDR2 LQKENI. The DNA of the CDR3 is TGTGCCAGCTCACCTCTTAGGGTGAGCACTGAAGCTTTCTTT. It is translated as CASSPLRVSTEAFF.

This clonotype was recorded many times. V is TRBV7-3 and J is TRBJ1-1; a possible D gene is TRBD1 (5 bases). Trimming took 5 bases from V and 3 from J, leaving 16 bases between them. The CDR3 contains 15 residues. Germline loops: CDR1 SGHTA, CDR2 FQGTGA. The CDR3 nucleotides are TGTGCCAGCAGCCCCCGGGGACGGTTGGACACTGAAGCTTTCTTT. Translated: CASSPRGRLDTEAFF.